This T cell receptor (beta chain) originates from a study of blood T cell repertoires in COVID-19 (dated by TCRdb to 2020 to 2021). Notes on the research overall: Collaborator samples came from the United States, Italy and Spain and covered acute and convalescent phases of COVID-19. The samples were drawn from two sources: the first 160 participants of the ongoing ImmuneRACE study, and over 950 subjects contributed by 6 global collaborators. Sample metadata almost always included a de-identified subject ID, COVID-19 status, age in years and sex. Where HLA class I and class II types were available, the types were taken from metadata supplied by the sample provider, not from assay-based typing. The prospective study material was composed of cDNA or gDNA derived from T cells, B-cell-depleted T cells, or PBMCs. A freely available public database, intended as a resource for researchers studying the immune response to SARS-CoV-2, is where the repertoires were released. Deeply sampled blood TCRbeta repertoires from subjects exposed to, actively infected with, or recovered from COVID-19 were included in the dataset. Summary of the overall study and its limitations: The amount of clinical and demographic metadata varied by source and participant and was provided uncurated.

In this sample, this clone turned up a few times. No cognate antigen has been identified for it. Nothing much larger sits one base from this clone, and base qualities are not available. The junction shows trimming of 6 bases on V and 4 bases on J, plus 12 bases between the germline ends. The CDR3 spans 13 residues, from the cysteine through the phenylalanine. Only the CDR3 part of the read is kept: 39 bases, read in frame from the first base. CDR1 and CDR2 were assigned from the germline V gene as MNHEY and SVGAGI. Each collaborating institution followed its own protocols to collect whole blood in K2EDTA tubes. For TCRbeta analysis, collaborators shipped samples in one of three forms: frozen whole blood, isolated PBMCs, or DNA extracted from either of those sample types. The immunoSEQ Assay, a bias-controlled multiplex PCR, was used to amplify TCRbeta CDR3 regions from genomic DNA. The paper's data handling went like this. Nucleated cell counts per sample were estimated from amplification of reference gene primers within the assay. To quantify the absolute abundance of each unique TCRbeta CDR3 rearrangement, sequence reads were collapsed and filtered. For each sample, productive Simpson clonality was calculated by taking the square root of Simpson's diversity index across productive rearrangements. As stored in TCRdb, this immuneACCESS dataset retains in-frame rearrangements with V and J assigned. A fraction of the clones does not appear; measured against another copy, unresolved V genes explain less than half of the discrepancy, and the remainder lacks a known reason. The V and J calls and clone size are taken from that table; D and trimming were inferred from the DNA. The sample contains 450,000 to 500,000 clones, 75% to 90% of them found a single time. The top ten constitute 3% to 3.5% of the sample.

The receptor's source is a human donor in a cohort sampled during active COVID-19. Sequencing was done on a sample of peripheral blood. The chain couples TRBV6-5 to TRBJ1-2; the D segment cannot be called with confidence. The nucleotides are TGTGCCAGCAGAAACACAGAAATCTATGGCTACACCTTC. It specifies CASRNTEIYGYTF.